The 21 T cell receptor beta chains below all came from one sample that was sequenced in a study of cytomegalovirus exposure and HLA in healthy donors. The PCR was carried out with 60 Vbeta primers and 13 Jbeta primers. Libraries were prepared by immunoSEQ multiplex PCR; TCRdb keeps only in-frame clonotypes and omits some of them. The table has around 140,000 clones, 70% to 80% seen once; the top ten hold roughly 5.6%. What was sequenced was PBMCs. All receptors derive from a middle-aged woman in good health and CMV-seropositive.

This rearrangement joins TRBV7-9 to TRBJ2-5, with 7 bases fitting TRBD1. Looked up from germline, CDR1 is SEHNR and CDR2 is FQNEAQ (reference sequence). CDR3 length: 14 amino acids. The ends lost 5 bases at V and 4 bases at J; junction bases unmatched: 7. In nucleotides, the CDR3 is TGTGCCAGCAGCCAACAGGGGTGGGGAGAGACCCAGTACTTC. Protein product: CASSQQGWGETQYF.

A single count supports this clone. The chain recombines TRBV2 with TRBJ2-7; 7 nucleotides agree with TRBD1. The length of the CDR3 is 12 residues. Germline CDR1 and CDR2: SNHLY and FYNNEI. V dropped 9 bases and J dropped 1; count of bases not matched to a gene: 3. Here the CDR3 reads CASTGQSYEQYF. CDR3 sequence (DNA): TGTGCCAGTACGGGACAGTCCTACGAGCAGTACTTC.

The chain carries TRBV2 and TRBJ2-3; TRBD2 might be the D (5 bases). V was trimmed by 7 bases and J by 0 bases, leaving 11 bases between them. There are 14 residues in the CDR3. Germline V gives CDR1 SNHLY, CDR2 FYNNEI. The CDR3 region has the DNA TGTGCCAGCATGGACTCACCTAGCACAGATACGCAGTATTTT. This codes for CASMDSPSTDTQYF.

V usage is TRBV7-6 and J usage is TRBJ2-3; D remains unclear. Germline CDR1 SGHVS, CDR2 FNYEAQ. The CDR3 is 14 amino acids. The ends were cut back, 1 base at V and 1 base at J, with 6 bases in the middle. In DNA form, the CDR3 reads TGTGCCAGCAGCTTAGATTGGCGCACAGATACGCAGTATTTT. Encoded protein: CASSLDWRTDTQYF.

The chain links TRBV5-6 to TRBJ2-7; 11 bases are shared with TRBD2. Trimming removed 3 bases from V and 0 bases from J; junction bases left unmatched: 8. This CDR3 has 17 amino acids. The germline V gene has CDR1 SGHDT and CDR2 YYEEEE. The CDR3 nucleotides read TGTGCCAGCAGCTCCACCCCTAGCGGGAGGCTCTCCTACGAGCAGTACTTC. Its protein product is CASSSTPSGRLSYEQYF. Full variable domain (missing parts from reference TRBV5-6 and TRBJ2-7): DAGVTQSPTHLIKTRGQQVTLRCSPKSGHDTVSWYQQALGQGPQFIFQYYEEEERQRGNFPDRFSGHQFPNYSSELNVNALLLGDSALYLCASSSTPSGRLSYEQYFGPGTRLTVT.

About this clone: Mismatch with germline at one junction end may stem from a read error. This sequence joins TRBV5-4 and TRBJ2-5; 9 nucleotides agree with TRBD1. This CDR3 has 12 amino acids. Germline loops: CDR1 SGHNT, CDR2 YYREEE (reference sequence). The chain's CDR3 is CASSLDRGSRYF. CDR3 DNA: TGTGCCAGCAGTTTGGACAGGGGAAGTCGGTACTTC.

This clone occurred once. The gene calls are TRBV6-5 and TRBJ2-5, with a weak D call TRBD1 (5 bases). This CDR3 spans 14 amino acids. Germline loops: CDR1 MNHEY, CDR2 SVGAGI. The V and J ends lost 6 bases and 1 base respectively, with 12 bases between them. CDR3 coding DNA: TGTGCCAGCAGACCCCAGGGCGGCCAAGAGACCCAGTACTTC. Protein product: CASRPQGGQETQYF.

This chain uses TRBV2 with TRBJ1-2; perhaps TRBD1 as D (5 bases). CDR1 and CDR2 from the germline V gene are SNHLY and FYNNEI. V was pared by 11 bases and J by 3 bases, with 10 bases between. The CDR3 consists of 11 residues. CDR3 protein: CAGRGDYGYTF. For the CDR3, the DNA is TGTGCCGGGCGGGGGGACTATGGCTACACCTTC.

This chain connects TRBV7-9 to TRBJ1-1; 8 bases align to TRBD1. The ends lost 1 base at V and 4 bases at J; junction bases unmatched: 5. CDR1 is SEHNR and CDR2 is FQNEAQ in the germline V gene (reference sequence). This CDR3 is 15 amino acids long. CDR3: CASSLGQGSITEAFF. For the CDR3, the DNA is TGTGCCAGCAGCTTAGGACAGGGGTCTATCACTGAAGCTTTCTTT.

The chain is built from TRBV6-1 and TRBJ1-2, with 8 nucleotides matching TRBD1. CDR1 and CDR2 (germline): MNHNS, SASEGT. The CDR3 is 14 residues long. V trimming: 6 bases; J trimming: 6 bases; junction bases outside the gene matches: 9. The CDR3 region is CASRIQGGLDGYTF. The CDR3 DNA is TGTGCCAGCAGGATACAGGGGGGTTTGGATGGCTACACCTTC.

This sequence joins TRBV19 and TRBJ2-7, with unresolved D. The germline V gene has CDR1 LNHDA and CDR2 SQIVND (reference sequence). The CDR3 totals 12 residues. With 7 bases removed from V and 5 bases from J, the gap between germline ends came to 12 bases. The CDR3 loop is CASTVVTDEQYF. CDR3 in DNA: TGTGCCAGTACCGTGGTTACTGACGAGCAGTACTTC.

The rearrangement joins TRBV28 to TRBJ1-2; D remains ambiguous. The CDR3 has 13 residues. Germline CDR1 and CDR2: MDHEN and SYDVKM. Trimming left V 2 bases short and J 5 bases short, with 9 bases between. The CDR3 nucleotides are TGTGCCAGCAGTTTACCAGATTCTTATGGCTACACCTTC. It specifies CASSLPDSYGYTF.

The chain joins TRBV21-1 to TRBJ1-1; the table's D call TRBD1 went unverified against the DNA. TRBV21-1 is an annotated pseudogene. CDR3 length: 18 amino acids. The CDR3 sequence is CASSKALWDTTMNTEAFF. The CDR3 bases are TGTGCCAGCAGCAAAGCGCTTTGGGACACCACCATGAACACTGAAGCTTTCTTT.

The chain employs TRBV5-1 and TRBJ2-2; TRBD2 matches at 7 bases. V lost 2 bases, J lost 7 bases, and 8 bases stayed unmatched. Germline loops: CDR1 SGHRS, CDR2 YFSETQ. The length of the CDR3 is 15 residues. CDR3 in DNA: TGCGCCAGCAGCTTACGCGGGAGAGGGAACGGGGAGCTGTTTTTT. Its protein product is CASSLRGRGNGELFF.

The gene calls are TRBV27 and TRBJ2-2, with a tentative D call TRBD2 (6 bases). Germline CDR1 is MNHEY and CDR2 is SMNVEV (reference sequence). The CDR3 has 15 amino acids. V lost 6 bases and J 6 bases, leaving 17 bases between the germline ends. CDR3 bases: TGTGCCAGCAGCAGGACGGGGAGGACGGCCGGGGAGCTGTTTTTT. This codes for CASSRTGRTAGELFF.

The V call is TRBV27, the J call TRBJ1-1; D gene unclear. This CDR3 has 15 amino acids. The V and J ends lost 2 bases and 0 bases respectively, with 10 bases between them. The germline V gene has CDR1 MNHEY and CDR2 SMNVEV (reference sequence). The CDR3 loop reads CASSLISRMNTEAFF. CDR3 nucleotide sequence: TGTGCCAGCAGTTTAATTTCGAGAATGAACACTGAAGCTTTCTTT.

The CDR3 DNA sequence: TGCGCCAGCACCTGGCAAGCGGGGGTCACCGGGGAGCTGTTTTTT. This encodes CASTWQAGVTGELFF. The rearrangement joins TRBV4-1 to TRBJ2-2; 8 nucleotides agree with TRBD2. The CDR3 sequence is 15 residues long. Germline V gives CDR1 MGHRA, CDR2 YSYEKL. V lost 7 bases to trimming and J lost 4 bases; unmatched junction nucleotides: 8.

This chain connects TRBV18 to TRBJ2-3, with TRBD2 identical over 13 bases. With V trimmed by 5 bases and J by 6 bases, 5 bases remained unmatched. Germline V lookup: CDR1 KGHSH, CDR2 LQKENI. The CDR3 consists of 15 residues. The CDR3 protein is CASSTSGRATDTQYF. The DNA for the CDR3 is TGTGCCAGCTCAACTAGCGGGAGGGCCACGGATACGCAGTATTTT.

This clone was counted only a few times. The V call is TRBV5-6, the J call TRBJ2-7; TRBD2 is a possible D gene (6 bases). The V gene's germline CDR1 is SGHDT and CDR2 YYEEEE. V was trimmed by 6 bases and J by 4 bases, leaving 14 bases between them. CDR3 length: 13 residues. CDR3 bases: TGTGCCAGCACCGTGGGAGGTCTGTACGAGCAGTACTTC. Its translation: CASTVGGLYEQYF.

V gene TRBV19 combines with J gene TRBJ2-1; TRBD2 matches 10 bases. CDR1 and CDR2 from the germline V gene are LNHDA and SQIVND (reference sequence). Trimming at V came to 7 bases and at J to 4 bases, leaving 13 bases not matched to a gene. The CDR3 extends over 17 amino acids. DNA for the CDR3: TGTGCCAGTAATTCGAGGGGGAGGACTAGCGGTTACAATGAGCAGTTCTTC. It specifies CASNSRGRTSGYNEQFF.

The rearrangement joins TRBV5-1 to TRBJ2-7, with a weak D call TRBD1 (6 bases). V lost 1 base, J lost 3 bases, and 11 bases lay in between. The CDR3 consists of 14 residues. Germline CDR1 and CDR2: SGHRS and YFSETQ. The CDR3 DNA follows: TGCGCCAGCAGCTTGTGGGACAAGGTCTACGAGCAGTACTTC. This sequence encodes CASSLWDKVYEQYF.